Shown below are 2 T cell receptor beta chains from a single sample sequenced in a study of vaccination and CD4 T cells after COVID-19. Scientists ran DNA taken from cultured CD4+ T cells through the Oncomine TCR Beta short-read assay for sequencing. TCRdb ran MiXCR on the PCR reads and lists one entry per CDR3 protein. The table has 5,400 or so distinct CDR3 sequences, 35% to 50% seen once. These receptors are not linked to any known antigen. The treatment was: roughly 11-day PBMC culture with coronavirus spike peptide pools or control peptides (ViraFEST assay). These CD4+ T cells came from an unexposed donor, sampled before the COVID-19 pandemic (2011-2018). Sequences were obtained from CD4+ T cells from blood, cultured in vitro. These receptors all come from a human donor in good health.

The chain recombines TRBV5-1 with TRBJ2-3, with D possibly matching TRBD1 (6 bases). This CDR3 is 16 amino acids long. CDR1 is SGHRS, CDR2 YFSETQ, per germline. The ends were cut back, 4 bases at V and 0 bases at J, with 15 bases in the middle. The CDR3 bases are TGCGCCAGCAGCCAGATCCGGACAGCTAGCACAGATACGCAGTATTTT. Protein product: CASSQIRTASTDTQYF.

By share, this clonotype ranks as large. Here the CDR3 DNA reads TGTGCCAGTAGTCTAGGAAGGGACTATGGCTACACCTTC. Protein product: CASSLGRDYGYTF. The chain carries TRBV19 and TRBJ1-2, with D hard to call. Germline loops: CDR1 LNHDA, CDR2 SQIVND (reference sequence). With 5 bases removed from V and 3 bases from J, the gap between germline ends came to 10 bases. The CDR3 runs to 13 residues.